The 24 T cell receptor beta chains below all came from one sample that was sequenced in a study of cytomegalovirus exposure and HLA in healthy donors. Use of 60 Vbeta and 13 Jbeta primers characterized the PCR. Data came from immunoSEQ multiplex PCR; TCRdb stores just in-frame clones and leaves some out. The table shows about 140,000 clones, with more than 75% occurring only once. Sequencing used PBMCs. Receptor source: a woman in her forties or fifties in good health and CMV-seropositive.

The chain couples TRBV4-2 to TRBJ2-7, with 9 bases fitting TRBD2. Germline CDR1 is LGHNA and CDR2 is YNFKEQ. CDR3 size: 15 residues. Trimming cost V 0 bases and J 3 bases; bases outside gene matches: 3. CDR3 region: CASSQDLAGNYEQYF. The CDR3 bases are TGTGCCAGCAGCCAAGACCTAGCGGGGAACTACGAGCAGTACTTC.

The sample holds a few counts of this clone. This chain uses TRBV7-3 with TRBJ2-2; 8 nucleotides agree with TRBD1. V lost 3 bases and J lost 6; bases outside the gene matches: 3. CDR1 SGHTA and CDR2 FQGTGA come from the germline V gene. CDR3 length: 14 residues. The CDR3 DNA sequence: TGTGCCAGCAGCTTGGACAGGGTGGCCGGGGAGCTGTTTTTT. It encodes CASSLDRVAGELFF.

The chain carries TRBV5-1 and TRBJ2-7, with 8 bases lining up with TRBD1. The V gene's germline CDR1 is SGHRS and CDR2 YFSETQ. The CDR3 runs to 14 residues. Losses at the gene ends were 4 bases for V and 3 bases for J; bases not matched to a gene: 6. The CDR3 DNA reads TGCGCCAGCAGCCTGGGACAGGCGTTCTACGAGCAGTACTTC. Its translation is CASSLGQAFYEQYF.

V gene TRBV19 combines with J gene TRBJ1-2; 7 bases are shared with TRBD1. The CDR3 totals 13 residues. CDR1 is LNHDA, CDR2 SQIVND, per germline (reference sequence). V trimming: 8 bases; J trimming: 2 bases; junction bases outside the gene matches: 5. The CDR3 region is CASGEQGNYGYTF. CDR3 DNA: TGTGCCAGTGGAGAACAGGGGAACTATGGCTACACCTTC.

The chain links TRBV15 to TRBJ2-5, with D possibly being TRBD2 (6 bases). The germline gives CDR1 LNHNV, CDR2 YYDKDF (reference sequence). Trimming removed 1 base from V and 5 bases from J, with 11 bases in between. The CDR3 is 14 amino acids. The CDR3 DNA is TGTGCCACCAGCAGAGTCAACGGGGGTGAGACCCAGTACTTC. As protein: CATSRVNGGETQYF.

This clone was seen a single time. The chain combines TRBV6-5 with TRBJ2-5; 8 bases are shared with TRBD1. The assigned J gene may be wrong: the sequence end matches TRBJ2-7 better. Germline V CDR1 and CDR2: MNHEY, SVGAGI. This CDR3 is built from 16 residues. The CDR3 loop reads CASSSRGHPNFGEQYF. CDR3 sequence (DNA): TGTGCCAGCAGTTCCAGGGGGCATCCGAATTTCGGCGAGCAGTACTTC.

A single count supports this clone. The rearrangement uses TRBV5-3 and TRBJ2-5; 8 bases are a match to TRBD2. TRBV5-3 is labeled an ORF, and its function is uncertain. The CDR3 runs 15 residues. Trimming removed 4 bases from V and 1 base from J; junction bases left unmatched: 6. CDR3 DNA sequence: TGTGCCAGAAGCCTTAGCGGGGACCTCCAAGAGACCCAGTACTTC. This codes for CARSLSGDLQETQYF.

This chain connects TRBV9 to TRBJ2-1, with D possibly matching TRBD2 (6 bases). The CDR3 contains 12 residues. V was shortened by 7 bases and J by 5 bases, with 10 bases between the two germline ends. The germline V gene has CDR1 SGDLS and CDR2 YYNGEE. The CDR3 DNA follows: TGTGCCAGCTCCTGGGGGGACAATGAGCAGTTCTTC. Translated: CASSWGDNEQFF.

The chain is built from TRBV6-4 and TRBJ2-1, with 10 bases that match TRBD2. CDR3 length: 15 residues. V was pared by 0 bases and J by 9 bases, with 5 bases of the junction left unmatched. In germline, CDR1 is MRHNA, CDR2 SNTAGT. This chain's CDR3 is CASSDSERGGLEQFF. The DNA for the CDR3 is TGTGCCAGCAGTGACTCGGAGCGGGGGGGCCTTGAGCAGTTCTTC.

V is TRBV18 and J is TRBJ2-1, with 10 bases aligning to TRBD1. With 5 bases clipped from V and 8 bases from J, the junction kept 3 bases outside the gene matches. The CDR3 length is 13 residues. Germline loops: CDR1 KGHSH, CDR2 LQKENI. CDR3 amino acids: CASSWDRGDEQFF. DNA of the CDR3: TGTGCCAGCTCATGGGACAGGGGCGATGAGCAGTTCTTC.

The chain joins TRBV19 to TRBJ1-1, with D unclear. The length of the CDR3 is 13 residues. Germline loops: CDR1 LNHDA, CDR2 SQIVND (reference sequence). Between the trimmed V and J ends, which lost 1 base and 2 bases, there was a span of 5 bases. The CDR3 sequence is CASSIGTNTEAFF. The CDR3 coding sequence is TGTGCCAGTAGTATAGGAACAAACACTGAAGCTTTCTTT.

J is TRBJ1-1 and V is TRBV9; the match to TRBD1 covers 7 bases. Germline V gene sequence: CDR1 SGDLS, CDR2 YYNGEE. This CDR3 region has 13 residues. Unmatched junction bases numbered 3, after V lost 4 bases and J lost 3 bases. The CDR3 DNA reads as TGTGCCAGCAGCCCGGGACAGTACACTGAAGCTTTCTTT. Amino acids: CASSPGQYTEAFF.

In nucleotides, the CDR3 is TGTGCCAGCAGCTCCTCGGGTACGCAGTATTTT. Translation gives CASSSSGTQYF. This chain links TRBV13 with TRBJ2-3, with D hard to call. CDR3 length: 11 residues. The V gene lost 4 bases and the J gene lost 8 bases, with 7 bases spanning the gap. CDR1 and CDR2 from the germline V gene are PRHDT and FYEKMQ (reference sequence).

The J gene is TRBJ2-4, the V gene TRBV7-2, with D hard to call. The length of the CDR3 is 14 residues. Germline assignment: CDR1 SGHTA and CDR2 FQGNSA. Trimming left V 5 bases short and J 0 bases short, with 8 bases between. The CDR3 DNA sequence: TGTGCCAGCAGCCCGAACTTAGCCAAAAACATTCAGTACTTC. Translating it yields CASSPNLAKNIQYF. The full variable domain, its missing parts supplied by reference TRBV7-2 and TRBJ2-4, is GAGVSQSPSNKVTEKGKDVELRCDPISGHTALYWYRQSLGQGLEFLIYFQGNSAPDKSGLPSDRFSAERTGGSVSTLTIQRTQQEDSAVYLCASSPNLAKNIQYFGAGTRLSVL.

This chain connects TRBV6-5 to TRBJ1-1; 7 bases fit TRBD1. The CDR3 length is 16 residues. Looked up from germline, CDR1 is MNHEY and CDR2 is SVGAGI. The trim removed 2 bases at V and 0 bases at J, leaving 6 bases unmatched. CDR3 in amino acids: CASSYRAGGMNTEAFF. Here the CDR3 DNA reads TGTGCCAGCAGTTACCGCGCAGGGGGGATGAACACTGAAGCTTTCTTT.

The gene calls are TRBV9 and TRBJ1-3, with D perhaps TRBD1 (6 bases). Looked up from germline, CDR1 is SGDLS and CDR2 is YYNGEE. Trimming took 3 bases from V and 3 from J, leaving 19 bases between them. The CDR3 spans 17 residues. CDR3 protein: CASSARAGAKVGNTIYF. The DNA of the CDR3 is TGTGCCAGCAGCGCCAGGGCGGGGGCCAAGGTTGGAAACACCATATATTTT.

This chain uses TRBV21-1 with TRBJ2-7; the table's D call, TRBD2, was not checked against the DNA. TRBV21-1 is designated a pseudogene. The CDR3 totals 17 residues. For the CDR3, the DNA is TGTGCCAGCAGCAAAGTGGAACGAAGGCGACCGGGCTACGAGCAGTACTTC. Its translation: CASSKVERRRPGYEQYF.

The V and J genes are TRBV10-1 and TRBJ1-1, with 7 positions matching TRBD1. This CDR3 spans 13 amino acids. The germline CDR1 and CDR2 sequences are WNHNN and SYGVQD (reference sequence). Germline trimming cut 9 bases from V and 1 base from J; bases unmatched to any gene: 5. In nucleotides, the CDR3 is TGCGCCAGGCGACAGGGAGGGAACACTGAAGCTTTCTTT. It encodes CARRQGGNTEAFF.

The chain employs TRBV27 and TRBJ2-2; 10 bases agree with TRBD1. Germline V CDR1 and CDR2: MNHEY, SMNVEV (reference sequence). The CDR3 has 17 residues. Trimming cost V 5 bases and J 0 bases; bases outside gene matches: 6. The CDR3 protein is CASSPGTGVTNTGELFF. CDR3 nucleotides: TGTGCCAGCAGTCCCGGGACAGGGGTGACGAACACCGGGGAGCTGTTTTTT.

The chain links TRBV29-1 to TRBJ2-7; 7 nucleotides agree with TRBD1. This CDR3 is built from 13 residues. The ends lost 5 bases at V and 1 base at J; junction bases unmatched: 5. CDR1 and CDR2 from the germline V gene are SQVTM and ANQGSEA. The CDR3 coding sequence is TGCAGCGTTAAGGGGGCAGGGTCCTACGAGCAGTACTTC. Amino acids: CSVKGAGSYEQYF.

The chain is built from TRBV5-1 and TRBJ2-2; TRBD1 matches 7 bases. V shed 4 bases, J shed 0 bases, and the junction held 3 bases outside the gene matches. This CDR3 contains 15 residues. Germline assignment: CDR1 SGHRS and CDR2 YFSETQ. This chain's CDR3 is CASSPGTANTGELFF. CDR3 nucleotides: TGCGCCAGCAGCCCCGGGACAGCGAACACCGGGGAGCTGTTTTTT. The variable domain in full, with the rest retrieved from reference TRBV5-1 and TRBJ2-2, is KAGVTQTPRYLIKTRGQQVTLSCSPISGHRSVSWYQQTPGQGLQFLFEYFSETQRNKGNFPGRFSGRQFSNSRSEMNVSTLELGDSALYLCASSPGTANTGELFFGEGSRLTVL.

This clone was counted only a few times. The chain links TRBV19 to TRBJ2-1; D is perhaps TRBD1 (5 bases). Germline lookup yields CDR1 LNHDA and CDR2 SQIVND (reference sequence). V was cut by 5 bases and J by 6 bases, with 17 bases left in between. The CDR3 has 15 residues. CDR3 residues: CASSGAAGIPNEQFF. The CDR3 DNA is TGTGCCAGTAGTGGGGCGGCTGGGATCCCCAATGAGCAGTTCTTC.

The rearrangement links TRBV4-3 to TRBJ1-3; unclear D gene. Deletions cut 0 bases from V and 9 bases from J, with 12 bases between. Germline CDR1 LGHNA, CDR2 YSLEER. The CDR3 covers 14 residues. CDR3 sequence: CASSQDPEPATIYF. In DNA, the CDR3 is TGCGCCAGCAGCCAAGACCCGGAGCCGGCCACCATATATTTT.

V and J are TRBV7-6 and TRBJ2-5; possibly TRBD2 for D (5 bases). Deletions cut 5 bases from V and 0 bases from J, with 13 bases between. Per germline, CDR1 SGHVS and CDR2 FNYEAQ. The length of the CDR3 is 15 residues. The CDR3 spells CASSQQVGDQETQYF. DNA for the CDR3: TGTGCCAGCAGCCAGCAGGTGGGAGACCAAGAGACCCAGTACTTC.